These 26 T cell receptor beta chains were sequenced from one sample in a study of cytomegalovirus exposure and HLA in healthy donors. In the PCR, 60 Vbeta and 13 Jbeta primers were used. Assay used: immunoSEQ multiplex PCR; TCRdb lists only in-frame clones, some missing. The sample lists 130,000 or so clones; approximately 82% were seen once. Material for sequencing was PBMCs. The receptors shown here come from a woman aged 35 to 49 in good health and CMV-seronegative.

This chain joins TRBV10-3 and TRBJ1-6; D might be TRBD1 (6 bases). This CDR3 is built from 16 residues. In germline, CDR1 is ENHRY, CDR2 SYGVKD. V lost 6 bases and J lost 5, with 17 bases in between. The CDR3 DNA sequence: TGTGCCATCAGGAGAACCGGGACACAAGATAATTCACCCCTCCACTTT. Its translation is CAIRRTGTQDNSPLHF.

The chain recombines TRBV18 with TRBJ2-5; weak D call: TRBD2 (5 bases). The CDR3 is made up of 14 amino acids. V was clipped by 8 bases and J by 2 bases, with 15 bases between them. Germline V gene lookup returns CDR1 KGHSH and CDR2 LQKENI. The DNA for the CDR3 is TGTGCCAGCGGAGGTCCTTCCCAACAAGAGACCCAGTACTTC. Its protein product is CASGGPSQQETQYF. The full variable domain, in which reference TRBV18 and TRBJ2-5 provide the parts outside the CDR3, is NAGVMQNPRHLVRRRGQEARLRCSPMKGHSHVYWYRQLPEEGLKFMVYLQKENIIDESGMPKERFSAEFPKEGPSILRIQQVVRGDSAAYFCASGGPSQQETQYFGPGTRLLVL.

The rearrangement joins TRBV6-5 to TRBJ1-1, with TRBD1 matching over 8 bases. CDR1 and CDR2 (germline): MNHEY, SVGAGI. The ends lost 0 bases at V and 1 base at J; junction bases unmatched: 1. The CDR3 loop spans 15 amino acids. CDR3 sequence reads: CASSYSQGANTEAFF. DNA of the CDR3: TGTGCCAGCAGTTACTCGCAGGGGGCGAACACTGAAGCTTTCTTT.

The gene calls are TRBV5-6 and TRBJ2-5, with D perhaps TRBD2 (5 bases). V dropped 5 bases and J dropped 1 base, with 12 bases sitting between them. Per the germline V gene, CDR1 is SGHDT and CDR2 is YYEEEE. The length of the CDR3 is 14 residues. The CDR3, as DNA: TGTGCCAGCAGGCGAGGAGGTTCCCAAGAGACCCAGTACTTC. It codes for CASRRGGSQETQYF.

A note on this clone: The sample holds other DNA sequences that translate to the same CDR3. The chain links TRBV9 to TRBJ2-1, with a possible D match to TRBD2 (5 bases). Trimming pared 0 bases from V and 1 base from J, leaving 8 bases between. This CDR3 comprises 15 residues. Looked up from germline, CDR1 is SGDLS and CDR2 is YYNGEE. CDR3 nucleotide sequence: TGTGCCAGCAGCGTAGCTGGCGGGTCCTACAATGAGCAGTTCTTC. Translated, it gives CASSVAGGSYNEQFF.

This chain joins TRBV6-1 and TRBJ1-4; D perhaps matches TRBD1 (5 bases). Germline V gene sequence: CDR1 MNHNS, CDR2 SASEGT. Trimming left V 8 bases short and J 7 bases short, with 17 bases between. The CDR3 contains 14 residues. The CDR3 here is CASRANRGAEKLFF. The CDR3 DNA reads TGTGCCAGCCGGGCAAACCGCGGGGCTGAAAAACTGTTTTTT.

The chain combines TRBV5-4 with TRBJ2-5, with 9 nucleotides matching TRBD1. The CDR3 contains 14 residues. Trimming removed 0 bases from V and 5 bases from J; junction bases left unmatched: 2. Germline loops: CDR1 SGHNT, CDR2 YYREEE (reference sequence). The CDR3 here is CASSLGDRAETQYF. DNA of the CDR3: TGTGCCAGCAGCTTGGGGGACAGGGCCGAGACCCAGTACTTC.

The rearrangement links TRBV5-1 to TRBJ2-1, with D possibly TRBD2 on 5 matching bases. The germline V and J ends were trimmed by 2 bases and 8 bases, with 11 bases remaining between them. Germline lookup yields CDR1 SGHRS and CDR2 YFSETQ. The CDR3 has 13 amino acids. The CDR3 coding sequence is TGCGCCAGCAGCTTACGAGGGATCTATGAGCAGTTCTTC. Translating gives CASSLRGIYEQFF. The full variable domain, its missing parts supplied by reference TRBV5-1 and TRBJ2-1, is KAGVTQTPRYLIKTRGQQVTLSCSPISGHRSVSWYQQTPGQGLQFLFEYFSETQRNKGNFPGRFSGRQFSNSRSEMNVSTLELGDSALYLCASSLRGIYEQFFGPGTRLTVL.

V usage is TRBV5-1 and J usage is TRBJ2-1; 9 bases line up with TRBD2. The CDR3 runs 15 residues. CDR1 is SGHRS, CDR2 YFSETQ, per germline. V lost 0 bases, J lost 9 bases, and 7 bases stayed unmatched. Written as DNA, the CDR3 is TGCGCCAGCAGCTTGGTGGCGGGAGGGCATAGTGAGCAGTTCTTC. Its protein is CASSLVAGGHSEQFF.

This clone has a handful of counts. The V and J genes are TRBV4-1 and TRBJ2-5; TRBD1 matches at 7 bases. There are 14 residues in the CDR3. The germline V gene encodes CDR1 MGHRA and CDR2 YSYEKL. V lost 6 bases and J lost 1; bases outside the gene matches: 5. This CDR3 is CASRATGFQETQYF. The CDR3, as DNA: TGCGCCAGCAGGGCGACAGGGTTCCAAGAGACCCAGTACTTC.

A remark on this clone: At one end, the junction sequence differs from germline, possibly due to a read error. The CDR3 here is CASSHPGARTRELFF. The CDR3, as DNA: TGCGCCAGCAGCCATCCAGGCGCTCGCACCAGGGAGCTGTTTTTT. The chain uses TRBV4-1 and TRBJ2-2, with D unresolved. This CDR3 is 15 amino acids long. Per germline, CDR1 MGHRA and CDR2 YSYEKL.

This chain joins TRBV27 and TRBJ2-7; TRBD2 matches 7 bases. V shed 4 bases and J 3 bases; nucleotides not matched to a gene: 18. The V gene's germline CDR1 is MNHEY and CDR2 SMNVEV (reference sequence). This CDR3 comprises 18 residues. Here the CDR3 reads CASSSRTNPGLPYYEQYF. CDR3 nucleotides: TGTGCCAGCAGTTCGAGAACCAACCCGGGACTACCCTACTACGAGCAGTACTTC.

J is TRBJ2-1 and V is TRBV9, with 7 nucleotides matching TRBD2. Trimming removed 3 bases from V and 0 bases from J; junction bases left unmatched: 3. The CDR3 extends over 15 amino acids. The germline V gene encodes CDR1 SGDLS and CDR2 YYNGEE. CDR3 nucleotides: TGTGCCAGCAGCGACCGGGACTACTCCTACAATGAGCAGTTCTTC. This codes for CASSDRDYSYNEQFF.

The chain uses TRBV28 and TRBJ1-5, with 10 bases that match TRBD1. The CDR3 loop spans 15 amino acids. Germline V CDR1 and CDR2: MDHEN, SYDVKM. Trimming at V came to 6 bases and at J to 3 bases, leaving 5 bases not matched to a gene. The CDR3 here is CASRKTGGANQPQHF. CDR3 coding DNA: TGTGCCAGCAGGAAGACAGGGGGCGCCAATCAGCCCCAGCATTTT.

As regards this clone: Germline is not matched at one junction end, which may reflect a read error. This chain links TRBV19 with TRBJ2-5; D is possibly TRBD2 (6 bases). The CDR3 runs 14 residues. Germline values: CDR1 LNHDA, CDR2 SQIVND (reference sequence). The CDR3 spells CACSGRSLSETQYF. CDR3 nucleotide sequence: TGTGCCTGTAGTGGGAGGTCCCTCTCCGAGACCCAGTACTTC. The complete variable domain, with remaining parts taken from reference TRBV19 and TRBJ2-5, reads DGGITQSPKYLFRKEGQNVTLSCEQNLNHDAMYWYRQDPGQGLRLIYYSQIVNDFQKGDIAEGYSVSREKKESFPLTVTSAQKNPTAFYLCACSGRSLSETQYFGPGTRLLVL.

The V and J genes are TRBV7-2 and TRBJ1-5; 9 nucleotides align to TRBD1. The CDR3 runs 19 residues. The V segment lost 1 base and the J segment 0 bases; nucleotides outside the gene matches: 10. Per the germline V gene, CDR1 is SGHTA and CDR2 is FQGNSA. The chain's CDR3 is CASSLGLMDRGYSNQPQHF. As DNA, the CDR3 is TGTGCCAGCAGCTTAGGACTGATGGACAGGGGCTATAGCAATCAGCCCCAGCATTTT.

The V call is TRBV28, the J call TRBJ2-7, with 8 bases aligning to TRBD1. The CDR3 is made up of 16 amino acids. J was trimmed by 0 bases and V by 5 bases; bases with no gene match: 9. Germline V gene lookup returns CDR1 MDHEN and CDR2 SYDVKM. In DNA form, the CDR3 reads TGTGCCAGCAGTCCACAGGGGGTAATATACTCCTACGAGCAGTACTTC. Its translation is CASSPQGVIYSYEQYF.

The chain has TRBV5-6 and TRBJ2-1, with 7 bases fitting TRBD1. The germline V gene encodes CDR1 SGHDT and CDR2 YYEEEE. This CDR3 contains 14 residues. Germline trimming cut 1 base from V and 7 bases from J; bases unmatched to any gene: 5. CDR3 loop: CASSLRVDRNEQFF. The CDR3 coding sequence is TGTGCCAGCAGCTTGCGGGTGGACAGGAATGAGCAGTTCTTC. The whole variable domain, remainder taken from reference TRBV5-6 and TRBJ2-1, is DAGVTQSPTHLIKTRGQQVTLRCSPKSGHDTVSWYQQALGQGPQFIFQYYEEEERQRGNFPDRFSGHQFPNYSSELNVNALLLGDSALYLCASSLRVDRNEQFFGPGTRLTVL.

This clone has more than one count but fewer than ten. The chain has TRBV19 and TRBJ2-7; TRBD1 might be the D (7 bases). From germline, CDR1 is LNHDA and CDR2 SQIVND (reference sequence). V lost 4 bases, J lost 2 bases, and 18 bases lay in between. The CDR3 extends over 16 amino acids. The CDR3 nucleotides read TGTGCCAGTAGTAACCCAGGGGGGCATAAGACCTACGAGCAGTACTTC. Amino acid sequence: CASSNPGGHKTYEQYF.

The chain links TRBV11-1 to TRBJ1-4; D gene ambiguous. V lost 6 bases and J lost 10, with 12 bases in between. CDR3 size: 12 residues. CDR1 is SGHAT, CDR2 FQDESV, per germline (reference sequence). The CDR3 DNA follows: TGTGCCAGCAGATACGGAGGAGGAAAACTGTTTTTT. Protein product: CASRYGGGKLFF.

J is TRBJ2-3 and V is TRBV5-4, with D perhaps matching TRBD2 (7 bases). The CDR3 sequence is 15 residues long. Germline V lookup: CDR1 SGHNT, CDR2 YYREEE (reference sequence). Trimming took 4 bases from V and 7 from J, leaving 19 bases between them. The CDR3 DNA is TGTGCCAGCAGCGGGGGAGGAGGGGGGGATAATACGCAGTATTTT. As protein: CASSGGGGGDNTQYF.

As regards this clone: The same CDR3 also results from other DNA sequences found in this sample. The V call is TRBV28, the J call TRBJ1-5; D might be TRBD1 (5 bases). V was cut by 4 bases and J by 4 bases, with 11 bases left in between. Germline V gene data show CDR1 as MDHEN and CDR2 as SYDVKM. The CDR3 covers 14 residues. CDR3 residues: CASSSWGTNQPQHF. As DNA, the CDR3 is TGTGCCAGCAGTTCGTGGGGCACGAATCAGCCCCAGCATTTT. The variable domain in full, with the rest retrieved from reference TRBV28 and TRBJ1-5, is DVKVTQSSRYLVKRTGEKVFLECVQDMDHENMFWYRQDPGLGLRLIYFSYDVKMKEKGDIPEGYSVSREKKERFSLILESASTNQTSMYLCASSSWGTNQPQHFGDGTRLSIL.

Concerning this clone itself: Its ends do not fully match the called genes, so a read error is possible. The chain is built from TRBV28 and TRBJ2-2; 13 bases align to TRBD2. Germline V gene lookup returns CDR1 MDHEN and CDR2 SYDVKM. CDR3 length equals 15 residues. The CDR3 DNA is TGTGCCAGCAGTTTAAGGACTAGCGGGAGTGGGGAGCTGCTTTTT. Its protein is CASSLRTSGSGELLF.

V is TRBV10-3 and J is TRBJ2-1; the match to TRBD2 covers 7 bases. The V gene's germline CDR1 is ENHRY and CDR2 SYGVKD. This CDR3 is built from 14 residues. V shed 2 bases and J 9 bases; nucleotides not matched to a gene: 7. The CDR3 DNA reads TGTGCCATCAGTGAGGGCACGCCGGGGGGTGAGCAGTTCTTC. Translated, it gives CAISEGTPGGEQFF.

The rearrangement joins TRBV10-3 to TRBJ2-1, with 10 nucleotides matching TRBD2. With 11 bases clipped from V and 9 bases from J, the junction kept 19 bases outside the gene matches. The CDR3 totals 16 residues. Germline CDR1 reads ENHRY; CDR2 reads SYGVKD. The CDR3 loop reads CASSGKREGPSSEQFF. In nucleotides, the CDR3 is TGTGCCTCCTCGGGGAAGCGGGAGGGCCCTAGTAGTGAGCAGTTCTTC.

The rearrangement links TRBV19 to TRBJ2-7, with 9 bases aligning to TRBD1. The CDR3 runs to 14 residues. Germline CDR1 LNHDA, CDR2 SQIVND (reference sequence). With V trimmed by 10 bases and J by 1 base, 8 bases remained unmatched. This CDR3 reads CATSVGQGSYEQYF. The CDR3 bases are TGTGCCACCTCAGTGGGACAGGGTTCCTACGAGCAGTACTTC.